The entry that follows covers one T cell receptor (beta chain) sequence. What it recognizes is unknown. Treatment reported: oral pan-JAK inhibitor, 5-10 mg twice daily. Peripheral blood and lesional scalp punch biopsies came from alopecia areata patients. This record comes from a study of CD8+ T cells in alopecia areata. Background on the study: Treated patients were dosed with oral tofacitinib, taking 5 to 10 mg twice daily. Study-wide findings and caveats: Normal skin contains resident alphabeta T cells, and these are also sequenced in scalp samples. Clonality in the scalp and expanded CD8+ clones ranked among the top 100 were significantly decreased by tofacitinib.

RNA was isolated and reverse transcribed to cDNA, the sequencing template. TCRdb's copy holds only in-frame clones and misses some; the assay was immunoSEQ multiplex PCR. The sample holds about 220,000 clones, 50% to 60% seen once. This CDR3 comprises 16 residues. The V end was cut by 4 bases, the J end by 2 bases, with 14 bases between. The V gene's germline CDR1 is SGHVS and CDR2 FNYEAQ. The sequenced sample was CD4+ T cells sorted from blood, obtained at week 4, from a patient treated with tofacitinib. The J gene is TRBJ1-4, the V gene TRBV7-6, with D uncertain. The TCR was taken from a human donor with alopecia areata. CDR3 coding DNA: TGTGCCAGCAGCTCTCCGTCAGGCTCTACTAATGAAAAACTGTTTTTT. Protein sequence: CASSSPSGSTNEKLFF.